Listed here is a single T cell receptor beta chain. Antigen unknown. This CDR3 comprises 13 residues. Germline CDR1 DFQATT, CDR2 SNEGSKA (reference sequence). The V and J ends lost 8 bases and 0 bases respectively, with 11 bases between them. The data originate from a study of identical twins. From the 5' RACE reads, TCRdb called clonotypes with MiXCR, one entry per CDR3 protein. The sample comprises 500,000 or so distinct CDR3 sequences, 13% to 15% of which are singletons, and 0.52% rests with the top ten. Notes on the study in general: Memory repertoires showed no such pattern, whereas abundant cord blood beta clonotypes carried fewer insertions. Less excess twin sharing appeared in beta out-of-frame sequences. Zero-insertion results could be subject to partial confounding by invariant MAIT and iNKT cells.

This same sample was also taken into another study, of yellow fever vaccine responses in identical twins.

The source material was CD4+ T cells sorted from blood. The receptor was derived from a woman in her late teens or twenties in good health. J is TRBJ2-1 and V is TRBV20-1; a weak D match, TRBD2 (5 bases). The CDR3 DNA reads TGCAGTAGCTTGGGGAGCTCCTACAATGAGCAGTTCTTC. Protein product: CSSLGSSYNEQFF.